This T cell receptor (beta chain) was identified in a study of T cell repertoires in cytomegalovirus infection (dated 2019 in TCRdb). For the wider study: Recently identified HLA-C-restricted CMV epitopes, whose presentation resists viral immunomodulation, were targeted by peptide stimulations together with well-studied HLA-B-restricted epitopes. Donor HLA type was relevant to the analysis, as public TCR beta signatures indicated carriage of CMV infection together with the matching HLA type. General study outcomes and caveats: In both this cohort and an independent roughly 330-donor cohort, the cumulative frequency of public TCR beta family members distinguished carriers of CMV infection plus the relevant HLA type. In the ex vivo response, HLA-C-restricted CMV-specific TCR beta clonotypes were dominant, and in two of eight donors the single most frequent clonotype came from this HLA-C-restricted group.

Sequencer: Illumina HiSeq 1500. TCRdb took the public reads, trimmed them with fastp at Q25, ran MiXCR for clone calling and kept in-frame beta chains. Each CDR3 protein appears once, grouped with its most common genes and DNA. Across this sample there are hundreds of thousands of distinct CDR3 sequences, with about 33% seen only once. The ten largest clones represent 13% of the sample. About this clonotype itself: No cognate antigen has been identified for it. No base qualities exist here, and no much larger clone lies one base off it.

The treatment or condition label, read with the paper, signifies: in vitro stimulation with specific CMV peptide epitopes to enrich CMV-specific T cells. The CDR3 covers 14 residues, taking in both the cysteine and the phenylalanine. The retained sequence is limited to the CDR3, 42 bases, with the frame set at the first base. At the junction V is shortened by 5 bases and J by 10 bases, with 17 bases in between. The germline V gene gives CDR1 as ENHRY and CDR2 as SYGVKD. Material: cultured CD8+ T cells from PBMCs, obtained from culture after CMV antigen stimulation. This TCR was recovered from a human donor in good health (CMV status not recorded). Some clones in this sample may be carry-over from other donors' samples. In this chain, TRBV10-3 is recombined with TRBJ1-4, with a weak D call of TRBD1 (6 bases match). CDR3 protein: CAISTQGPQGKLFF. The bases are TGTGCCATCAGTACACAGGGTCCACAGGGAAAACTGTTTTTT.